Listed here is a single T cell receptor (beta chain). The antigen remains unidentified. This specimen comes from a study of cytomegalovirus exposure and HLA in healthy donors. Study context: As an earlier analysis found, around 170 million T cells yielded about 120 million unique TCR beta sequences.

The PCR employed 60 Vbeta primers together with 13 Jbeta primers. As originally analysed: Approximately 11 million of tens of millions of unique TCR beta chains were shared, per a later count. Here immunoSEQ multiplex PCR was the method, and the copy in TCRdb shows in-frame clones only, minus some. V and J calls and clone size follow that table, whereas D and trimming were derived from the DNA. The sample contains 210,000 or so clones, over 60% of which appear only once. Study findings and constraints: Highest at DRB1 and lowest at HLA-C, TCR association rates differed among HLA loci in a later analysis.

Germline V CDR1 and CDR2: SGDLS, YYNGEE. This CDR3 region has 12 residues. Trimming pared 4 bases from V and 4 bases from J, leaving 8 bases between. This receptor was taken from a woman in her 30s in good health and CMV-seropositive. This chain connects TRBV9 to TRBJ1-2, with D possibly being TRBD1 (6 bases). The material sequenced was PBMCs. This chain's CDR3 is CASSTTGYGYTF. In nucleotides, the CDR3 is TGTGCCAGCAGCACGACAGGCTATGGCTACACCTTC.